What follows are 14 T cell receptor beta chains derived from one specimen sequenced in a study of OX40 agonist ivuxolimab in advanced cancers. Receptors were amplified or captured by the immunoSEQ multiplex PCR assay. Held by TCRdb, this immuneACCESS table contains in-frame sequences only and omits some clones. Under half of the omission traces to an unresolved V gene where checked; the cause of the rest is unknown. Counted in this sample were about 61,000 clones; 87% of them appeared once. Approximately 0.35% of the sample goes to the ten largest clones. The source material was CD4+ or CD8+ T cells sorted from blood, sampled in a trial of the OX40 agonist ivuxolimab. These TCRs come from an adult with an advanced solid tumor such as melanoma, head and neck, liver or kidney cancer.

V and J are TRBV19 and TRBJ2-7, with 12 bases that match TRBD2. This CDR3 contains 16 residues. V lost 1 base to trimming and J lost 0 bases; unmatched junction nucleotides: 1. Germline CDR1 is LNHDA and CDR2 is SQIVND (reference sequence). The DNA for the CDR3 is TGTGCCAGTAGTATAGGGACTAGCGGGACCTCCTACGAGCAGTACTTC. It is translated as CASSIGTSGTSYEQYF.

The V and J genes are TRBV5-4 and TRBJ2-7, with 8 positions matching TRBD2. The V gene end was trimmed by 4 bases and the J gene end by 3 bases; junction bases not matched to a gene: 12. Germline loops: CDR1 SGHNT, CDR2 YYREEE (reference sequence). The CDR3 covers 16 residues. The CDR3 bases are TGTGCCAGCAGCCCCCCTCCTAGCGGGCACGTCTACGAGCAGTACTTC. It encodes CASSPPPSGHVYEQYF.

The chain employs TRBV7-9 and TRBJ2-5; D remains ambiguous. The CDR3 sequence is 15 residues long. Per germline, CDR1 SEHNR and CDR2 FQNEAQ (reference sequence). The V and J ends lost 1 base and 1 base respectively, with 10 bases between them. CDR3 protein: CASSLDSGFQETQYF. The CDR3 DNA reads TGTGCCAGCAGCTTAGATTCCGGGTTCCAAGAGACCCAGTACTTC.

This chain joins TRBV6-6 and TRBJ1-2, with D maybe TRBD1 (5 bases). The germline V gene has CDR1 MNHNY and CDR2 SVGAGI (reference sequence). The CDR3 contains 15 residues. Trimming left V 6 bases short and J 3 bases short, with 17 bases between. CDR3 in DNA: TGTGCCAGCAGCCCGCCTCCGGGACTGCACTATGGCTACACCTTC. Translating it yields CASSPPPGLHYGYTF.

This clone was observed once. V gene TRBV19 combines with J gene TRBJ2-7; D not certain. The V gene's germline CDR1 is LNHDA and CDR2 SQIVND (reference sequence). V lost 5 bases and J 7 bases, leaving 18 bases between the germline ends. The CDR3 spans 14 residues. DNA of the CDR3: TGTGCCAGTAGTCAGGAGAACAGCGTACGGGAGCAGTACTTC. This encodes CASSQENSVREQYF.

This rearrangement joins TRBV7-2 to TRBJ2-1, with D perhaps TRBD2 (5 bases). Germline V gene data show CDR1 as SGHTA and CDR2 as FQGNSA. Trimming took 4 bases from V and 8 from J, leaving 15 bases between them. The CDR3 extends over 14 amino acids. This chain's CDR3 is CASSSSPGRYEQFF. CDR3 DNA sequence: TGTGCCAGCAGCTCTAGCCCGGGCCGCTATGAGCAGTTCTTC.

This chain joins TRBV5-1 and TRBJ2-7, with D perhaps being TRBD1 or TRBD2 (5 bases each). Trimming cost V 4 bases and J 2 bases, with 13 bases left between them. The CDR3 is 14 amino acids. Germline CDR1 and CDR2: SGHRS and YFSETQ. The CDR3 here is CASSGTTTAYEQYF. In DNA form, the CDR3 reads TGCGCCAGCAGCGGGACGACGACGGCCTACGAGCAGTACTTC.

The table lists this clone with a count of one. This CDR3 is also generated by other DNA sequences in the sample. The rearrangement uses TRBV5-1 and TRBJ1-1; D not certain. The CDR3 runs to 15 residues. V gave up 4 bases and J gave up 2 bases, with 15 bases separating them. Germline V gene lookup returns CDR1 SGHRS and CDR2 YFSETQ. CDR3 sequence: CASSLSPGLNTEAFF. In nucleotides, the CDR3 is TGCGCCAGCAGCCTGTCTCCCGGGCTAAACACTGAAGCTTTCTTT.

The J gene is TRBJ2-7, the V gene TRBV6-5; possible D gene TRBD1, 5 bases. The germline CDR1 and CDR2 sequences are MNHEY and SVGAGI. The CDR3 consists of 11 residues. V was pared by 8 bases and J by 3 bases, with 8 bases between. CDR3: CASRRGYEQYF. CDR3 DNA: TGTGCCAGCCGTAGGGGCTACGAGCAGTACTTC.

The rearrangement joins TRBV29-1 to TRBJ1-1; a possible D gene is TRBD1 (6 bases). Germline V gives CDR1 SQVTM, CDR2 ANQGSEA. The V gene lost 8 bases and the J gene lost 3 bases, with 7 bases spanning the gap. The CDR3 sequence is 10 residues long. This CDR3 is CSSGDTEAFF. DNA for the CDR3: TGCAGCTCAGGGGACACTGAAGCTTTCTTT.

This clone showed up just once. The V call is TRBV18, the J call TRBJ1-1, with 9 positions matching TRBD1. V shed 6 bases, J shed 1 base, and the junction held 3 bases outside the gene matches. The CDR3 is 14 residues long. Germline V gene data show CDR1 as KGHSH and CDR2 as LQKENI. The CDR3 nucleotides are TGTGCCAGCTCCGGACAGGGGCGGAACACTGAAGCTTTCTTT. Translated: CASSGQGRNTEAFF.

The V and J genes are TRBV10-3 and TRBJ2-7, with no clear D. There are 13 residues in the CDR3. Between the trimmed V and J ends, which lost 4 bases and 2 bases, there was a span of 9 bases. Germline CDR1 is ENHRY and CDR2 is SYGVKD. The CDR3: CAISAGQPYEQYF. For the CDR3, the DNA is TGTGCCATCAGTGCCGGGCAGCCCTACGAGCAGTACTTC.

V is TRBV2 and J is TRBJ2-7; D is ambiguous. The CDR3 covers 12 residues. Germline-derived CDR1 and CDR2 are SNHLY and FYNNEI. Trimming stripped 5 bases from V and 3 bases from J, with 8 bases between. The CDR3 spells CASSNSGYEQYF. CDR3 bases: TGTGCCAGCAGTAACTCCGGCTACGAGCAGTACTTC.

The chain has TRBV30 and TRBJ2-7; D not certain. Trimming removed 2 bases from V and 3 bases from J, with 14 bases in between. This CDR3 is built from 14 residues. Germline lookup yields CDR1 GTSNPN and CDR2 SVGIG (reference sequence). The CDR3 spells CAWSYTGRDYEQYF. CDR3 nucleotide sequence: TGTGCCTGGAGTTATACGGGTCGTGACTACGAGCAGTACTTC.